The clone carrying this TCR beta chain came up many times. The antigen remains undetermined. This sample was included in a study of T cells in Graves' hyperthyroidism and ophthalmopathy. Study-wide background: It was at initial diagnosis, before any treatment, that peripheral blood was collected.

Stability of Graves' hyperthyroidism was defined as absent ophthalmopathy progression within 18 months. Clinical symptoms, serum thyroxine and TRAb, thyroid ultrasound and orbital computed tomography were used for the diagnoses. Using RNA transcripts as the source, TCR beta CDR3 regions were amplified. An initial round of RT-PCR targeting the TCR CDR3 relied on the HTBI primer set. Via MiXCR, TCRdb re-called the multiplex PCR reads, giving one row per CDR3 protein. In the table there are about 290,000 distinct CDR3 sequences, approximately 13% of which are singletons. V lost 11 bases to trimming and J lost 4 bases; unmatched junction nucleotides: 6. CDR3 length: 13 residues. Germline V gene lookup returns CDR1 MNHNS and CDR2 SASEGT. Findings of the study overall: Blood also carried most thyroid clonotypes expanded above 0.001.

This chain joins TRBV6-1 and TRBJ2-1, with 9 bases aligning to TRBD2. The sample consisted of blood. This clonotype originated in a woman aged 40 to 50 with Graves' hyperthyroidism. The CDR3 is CAETSGLYNEQFF. CDR3 coding DNA: TGTGCCGAAACTAGCGGGTTATACAATGAGCAGTTCTTC.